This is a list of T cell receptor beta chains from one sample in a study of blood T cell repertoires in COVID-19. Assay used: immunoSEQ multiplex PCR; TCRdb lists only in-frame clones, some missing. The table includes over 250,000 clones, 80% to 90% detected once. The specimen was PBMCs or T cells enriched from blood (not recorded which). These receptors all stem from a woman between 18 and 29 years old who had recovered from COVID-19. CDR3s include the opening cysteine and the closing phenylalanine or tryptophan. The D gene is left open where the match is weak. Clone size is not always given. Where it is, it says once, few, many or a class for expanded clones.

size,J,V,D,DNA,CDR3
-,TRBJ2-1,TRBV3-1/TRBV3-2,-,TGTGCCAGCAGCCAAGACCCCGCCCCAGGTAACAATGAGCAGTTCTTC,CASSQDPAPGNNEQFF
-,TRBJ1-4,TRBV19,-,TGTGCCAGTAGTCTAGGGGGGACACTTAATGAAAAACTGTTTTTT,CASSLGGTLNEKLFF
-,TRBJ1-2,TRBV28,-,TGTGCCAGCAGTTCATCCCCGCAGGGGTACTATGGCTACACCTTC,CASSSSPQGYYGYTF
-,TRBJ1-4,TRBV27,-,TGTGCCAGCAGTTTATCCCGGACTGGCCAACGACTGTTTTTT,CASSLSRTGQRLFF
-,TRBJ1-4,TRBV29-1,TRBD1,TGCAGCGTGCTGACAGGGGGCGGAGGGAATGAAAAACTGTTTTTT,CSVLTGGGGNEKLFF
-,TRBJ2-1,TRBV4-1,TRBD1,TGCGCCAGCAGCCAAGGATTTGGGACAGTTTCTTCCAATGAGCAGTTCTTC,CASSQGFGTVSSNEQFF
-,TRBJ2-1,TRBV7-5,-,TGTGCCAGAAGCTCGGGACAAACCATCCAAGCATCCTACAATGAGCAGTTCTTC,CARSSGQTIQASYNEQFF
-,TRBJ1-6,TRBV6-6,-,TGTGCCAGCGGCAAACAGGGCCGCTCCTATAATTCACCCCTCCACTTT,CASGKQGRSYNSPLHF
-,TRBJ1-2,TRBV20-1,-,TGCAGTGCTCTCAGGCTTTTTGGCTACACCTTC,CSALRLFGYTF
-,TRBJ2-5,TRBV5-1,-,TGCGCCAGCAGCTTGGAAGGGAGGCCGCAAGAGACCCAGTACTTC,CASSLEGRPQETQYF
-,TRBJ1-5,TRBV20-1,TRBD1,TGCAGTGCTAGTCAGGGGGTGGATCAGCCCCAGCATTTT,CSASQGVDQPQHF
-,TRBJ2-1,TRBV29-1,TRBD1,TGCAGCGTTGAGGGGAAGGGACAGGGGTACAGTGAGCAGTTCTTC,CSVEGKGQGYSEQFF
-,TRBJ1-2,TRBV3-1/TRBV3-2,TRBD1,TGTGCCAGCAGCCCCCGCCCTACCGGGACAGGGCCCTATGGCTACACCTTC,CASSPRPTGTGPYGYTF
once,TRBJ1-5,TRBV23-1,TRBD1,TGCGCCAGCAGTCTCCCGGGACAGGGAGGGCAGCCCCAGCATTTT,CASSLPGQGGQPQHF
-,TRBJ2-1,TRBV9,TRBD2,TGTGCCAGCAGCGAATTAGCGGGGGAGCAGTTCTTC,CASSELAGEQFF
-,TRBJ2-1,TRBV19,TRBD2,TGTGCCAGTAGTGCAACGGGGGGTGAGCAGTTCTTC,CASSATGGEQFF
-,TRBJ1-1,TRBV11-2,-,TGTGCCAGCAGCTTTGACCAGGGGAGAATGGAGACTGAAGCTTTCTTT,CASSFDQGRMETEAFF
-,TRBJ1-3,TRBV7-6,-,TGTGCCAGCAGCCCCGGGACAAGAGGTAGAAACACCATATATTTT,CASSPGTRGRNTIYF
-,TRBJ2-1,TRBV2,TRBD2,TGTGCCAGCAGTGATAGCGGGGGAGGGAATGAGCAGTTCTTC,CASSDSGGGNEQFF
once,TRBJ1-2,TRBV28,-,TGTGCCAGCAGTTCTACAGGGACCGGGGGGGGCTACACCTTC,CASSSTGTGGGYTF
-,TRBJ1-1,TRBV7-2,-,TGTGCCAGCAGCAAAAACGTCGGCACTGAAGCTTTCTTT,CASSKNVGTEAFF
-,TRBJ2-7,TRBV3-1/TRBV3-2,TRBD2,TGTGCCAGCAGCCAAGACTACAACAGGCGGGGGGTCGAGCAGTACTTC,CASSQDYNRRGVEQYF
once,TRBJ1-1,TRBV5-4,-,TGTGCCAGCACCTCCAAGTCGACCGCGAGGAGAAAAACTGAAGCTTTCTTT,CASTSKSTARRKTEAFF
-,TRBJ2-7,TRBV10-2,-,TGCGCCAGCAAGGCTGGGGGCGAATTCTACGAGCAGTACTTC,CASKAGGEFYEQYF
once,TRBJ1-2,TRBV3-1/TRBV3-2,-,TGTGCCAGCAGCCAAGATTACGGTGGCTACACCTTC,CASSQDYGGYTF
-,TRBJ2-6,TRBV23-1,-,TGCGCCAGCACCTCAGGATCCGGGGCCAACGTCCTGACTTTC,CASTSGSGANVLTF
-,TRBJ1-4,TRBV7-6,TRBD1,TGTGCCAGCAGCATAAGACAGGGGGGAAGCGAAAAACTGTTTTTT,CASSIRQGGSEKLFF
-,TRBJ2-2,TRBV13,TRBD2,TGTGCCAGCAGCGAGGGACTAGCGGGGTCCACCGGGGAGCTGTTTTTT,CASSEGLAGSTGELFF
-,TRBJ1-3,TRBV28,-,TGTGCCAGCAGTTTCGAGGGTAACTCTGGAAACACCATATATTTT,CASSFEGNSGNTIYF
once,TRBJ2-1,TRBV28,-,TGTGCCAGCAGTCCCCGGACTAGGGGGAATGAGCAGTTCTTC,CASSPRTRGNEQFF
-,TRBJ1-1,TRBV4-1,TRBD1,TGCGCCAGCAGCCAGACAGGGTTGAGGACTGAAGCTTTCTTT,CASSQTGLRTEAFF
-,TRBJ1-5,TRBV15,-,TGTGCCACCAGCAGAGAGGACAGTCTTAATAGCAATCAGCCCCAGCATTTT,CATSREDSLNSNQPQHF
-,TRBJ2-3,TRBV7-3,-,TGTGCCAGCAGCTTGGAGCGGGGCACAGATACGCAGTATTTT,CASSLERGTDTQYF
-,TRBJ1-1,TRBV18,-,TGTGCCAGCTCACCATCCAGGCCCACTGAAGCTTTCTTT,CASSPSRPTEAFF
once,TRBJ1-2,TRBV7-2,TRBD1,TGTGCCAGCAGCTTAAGAGGGACAGGAGGCTATGGCTACACCTTC,CASSLRGTGGYGYTF
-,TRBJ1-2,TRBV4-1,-,TGCGCCAGCAGCCACCAAGTCTCAGGGGTCTATGGCTACACCTTC,CASSHQVSGVYGYTF
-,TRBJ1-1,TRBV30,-,TGTGCCTGGAGTGACCGGACAGTGGAAGCTTTCTTT,CAWSDRTVEAFF
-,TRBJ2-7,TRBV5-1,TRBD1,TGCGCCAGCAGCTTGTCTCCCGGACAGGGGACCTACGAGCAGTACTTC,CASSLSPGQGTYEQYF
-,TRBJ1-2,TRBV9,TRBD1,TGTGCCAGCAGCGGAAACAGGGGGCTCTATGGCTACACCTTC,CASSGNRGLYGYTF
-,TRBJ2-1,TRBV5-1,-,TGCGCCAGCAGCTCCGGGGACTCCTACAATGAGCAGTTCTTC,CASSSGDSYNEQFF
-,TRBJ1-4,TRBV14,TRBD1,TGTGCCAGCAGCCGGACAGGGCGGGTGGAAAAACTGTTTTTT,CASSRTGRVEKLFF
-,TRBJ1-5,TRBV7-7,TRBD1,TGTGCTAGCAGCTTCAGAGGACAGGCAAAGCATAGCAATCAGCCCCAGCATTTT,CASSFRGQAKHSNQPQHF
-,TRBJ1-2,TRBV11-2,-,TGTGCCAGCAGCTTAGATCAGCGGGGGAACTATGGCTACACCTTC,CASSLDQRGNYGYTF
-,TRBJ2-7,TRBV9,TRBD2,TGTGCCAGCAGCCCCCGAGCGGGGGGCTACGAGCAGTACTTC,CASSPRAGGYEQYF
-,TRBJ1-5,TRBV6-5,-,TGTGCCAGCAGTTCCCCGGGACAAATTAGCAATCAGCCCCAGCATTTT,CASSSPGQISNQPQHF
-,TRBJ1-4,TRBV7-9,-,TGTGCCAGCACCACGGGAGGAGAAAAACTGTTTTTT,CASTTGGEKLFF
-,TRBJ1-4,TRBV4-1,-,TGCGCCACTAAAACAAACCTGGGGGGGCCGGAAAACGAAAAACTGTTTTTT,CATKTNLGGPENEKLFF